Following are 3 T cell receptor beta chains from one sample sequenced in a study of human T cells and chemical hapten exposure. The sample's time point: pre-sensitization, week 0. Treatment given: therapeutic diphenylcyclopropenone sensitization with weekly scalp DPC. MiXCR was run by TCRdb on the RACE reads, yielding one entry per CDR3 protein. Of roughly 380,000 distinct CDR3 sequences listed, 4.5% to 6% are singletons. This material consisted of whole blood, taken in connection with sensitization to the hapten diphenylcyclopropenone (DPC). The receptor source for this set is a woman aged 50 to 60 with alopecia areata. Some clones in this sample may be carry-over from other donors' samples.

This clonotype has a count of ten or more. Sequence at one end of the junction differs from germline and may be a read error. The CDR3 loop is CASISGVSSEQYF. DNA of the CDR3: TGTGCCAGCATCTCAGGGGTTTCCTCCGAGCAGTACTTC. The chain couples TRBV12-3 or TRBV12-4 to TRBJ2-7, with D maybe TRBD1 (6 bases). The CDR3 sequence is 13 residues long.

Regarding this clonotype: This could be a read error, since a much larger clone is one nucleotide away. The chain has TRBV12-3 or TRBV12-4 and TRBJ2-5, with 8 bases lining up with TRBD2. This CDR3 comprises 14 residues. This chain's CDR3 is CASSFGGGRETRYF. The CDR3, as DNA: TGTGCCAGCAGTTTCGGGGGGGGCAGGGAGACCCGGTACTTC.

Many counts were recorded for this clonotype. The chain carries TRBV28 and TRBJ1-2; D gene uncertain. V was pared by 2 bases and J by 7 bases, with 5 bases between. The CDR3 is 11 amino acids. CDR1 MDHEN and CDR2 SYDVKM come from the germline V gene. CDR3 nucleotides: TGTGCCAGCAGTTTAATGGGTGGCTACACCTTC. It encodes CASSLMGGYTF.